The clone carrying this TCR beta chain occurred a few times. Antigen: not known. This specimen belongs to a study of cytomegalovirus exposure and HLA in healthy donors. Study in general: The 120 validation repertoires were produced on the same platform as the 500 to 800 repertoires of the first cohort. This was reported in a later analysis. Findings and caveats of the study: The dataset shows that most TCR sequences were rare, while some public TCRs occurred in many donors.

Using immunoSEQ multiplex PCR, the repertoire was profiled, and TCRdb retains in-frame clones only, with some absent. The sample gives about 120,000 clones, roughly 90% of which show up once; over 6% is in the top ten. Trimming removed 9 bases from V and 4 bases from J; junction bases left unmatched: 10. Looked up from germline, CDR1 is MNHEY and CDR2 is SVGAGI. The CDR3 is 14 residues long. This rearrangement joins TRBV6-5 to TRBJ1-2; 8 bases agree with TRBD1. The sequence came from a woman under 30 in good health and CMV-seropositive. The specimen sequenced was PBMCs. This CDR3 is CASNSGGPTYGYTF. In nucleotides, the CDR3 is TGTGCCAGTAACTCAGGGGGCCCTACCTATGGCTACACCTTC.